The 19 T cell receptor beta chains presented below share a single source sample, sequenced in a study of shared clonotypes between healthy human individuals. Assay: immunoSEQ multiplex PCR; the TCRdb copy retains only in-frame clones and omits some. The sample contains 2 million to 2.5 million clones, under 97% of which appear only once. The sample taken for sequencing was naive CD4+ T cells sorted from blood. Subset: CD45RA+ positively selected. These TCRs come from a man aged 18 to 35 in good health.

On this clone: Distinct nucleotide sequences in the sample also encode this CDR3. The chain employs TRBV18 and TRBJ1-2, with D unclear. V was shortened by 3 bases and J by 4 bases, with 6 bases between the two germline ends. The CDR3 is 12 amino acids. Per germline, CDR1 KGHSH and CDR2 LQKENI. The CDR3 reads CASSPGGYGYTF. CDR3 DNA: TGTGCCAGCTCACCGGGTGGCTATGGCTACACCTTC. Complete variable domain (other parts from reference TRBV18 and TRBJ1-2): NAGVMQNPRHLVRRRGQEARLRCSPMKGHSHVYWYRQLPEEGLKFMVYLQKENIIDESGMPKERFSAEFPKEGPSILRIQQVVRGDSAAYFCASSPGGYGYTFGSGTRLTVV.

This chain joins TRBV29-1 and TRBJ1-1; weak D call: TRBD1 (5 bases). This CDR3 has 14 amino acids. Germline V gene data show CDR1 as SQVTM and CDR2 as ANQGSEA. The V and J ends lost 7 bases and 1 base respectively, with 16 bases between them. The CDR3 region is CSGEGPGRNTEAFF. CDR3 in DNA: TGCAGCGGAGAAGGCCCGGGACGGAACACTGAAGCTTTCTTT.

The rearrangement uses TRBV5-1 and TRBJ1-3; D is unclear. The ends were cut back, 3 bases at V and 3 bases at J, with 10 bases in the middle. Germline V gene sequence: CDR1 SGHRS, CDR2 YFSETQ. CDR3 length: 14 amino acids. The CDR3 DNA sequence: TGCGCCAGCAGCTGGGAAGGAGATGGAAACACCATATATTTT. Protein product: CASSWEGDGNTIYF.

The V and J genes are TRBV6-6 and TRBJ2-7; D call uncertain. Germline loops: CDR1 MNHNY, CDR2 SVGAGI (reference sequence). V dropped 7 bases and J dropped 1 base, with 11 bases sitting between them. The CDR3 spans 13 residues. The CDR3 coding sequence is TGTGCCAGCACCAAGGACGGATCCTACGAGCAGTACTTC. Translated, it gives CASTKDGSYEQYF.

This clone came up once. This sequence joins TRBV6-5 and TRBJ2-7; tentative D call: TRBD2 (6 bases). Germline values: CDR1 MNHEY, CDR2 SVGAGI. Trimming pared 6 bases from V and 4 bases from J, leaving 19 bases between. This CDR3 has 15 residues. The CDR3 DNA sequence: TGTGCCAGCAGCTCGGACTATCCTTCCCAATACGAGCAGTACTTC. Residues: CASSSDYPSQYEQYF.

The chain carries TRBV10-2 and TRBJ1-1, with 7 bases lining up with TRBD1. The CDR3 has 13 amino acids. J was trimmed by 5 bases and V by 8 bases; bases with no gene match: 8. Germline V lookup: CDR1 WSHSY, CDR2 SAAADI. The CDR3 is CASRFRGATEAFF. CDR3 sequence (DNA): TGCGCCAGCCGGTTCAGGGGGGCGACTGAAGCTTTCTTT.

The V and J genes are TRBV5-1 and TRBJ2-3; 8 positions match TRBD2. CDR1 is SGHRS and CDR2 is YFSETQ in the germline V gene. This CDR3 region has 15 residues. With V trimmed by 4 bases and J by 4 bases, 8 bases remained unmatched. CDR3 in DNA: TGCGCCAGCAGCCAAGCGGGAGACGTATCAGATACGCAGTATTTT. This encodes CASSQAGDVSDTQYF.

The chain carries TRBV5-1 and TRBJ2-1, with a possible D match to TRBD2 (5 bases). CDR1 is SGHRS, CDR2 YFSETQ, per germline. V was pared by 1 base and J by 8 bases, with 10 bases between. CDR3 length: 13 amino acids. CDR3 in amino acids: CASSLSPRDEQFF. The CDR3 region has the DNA TGCGCCAGCAGCTTGTCTCCGCGGGATGAGCAGTTCTTC.

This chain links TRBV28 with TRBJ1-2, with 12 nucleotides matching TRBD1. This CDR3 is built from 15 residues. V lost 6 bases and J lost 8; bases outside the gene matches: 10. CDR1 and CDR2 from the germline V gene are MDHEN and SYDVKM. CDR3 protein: CASRRYRDRGLGYTF. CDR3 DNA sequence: TGTGCCAGCAGACGATACCGGGACAGGGGGCTCGGCTACACCTTC.

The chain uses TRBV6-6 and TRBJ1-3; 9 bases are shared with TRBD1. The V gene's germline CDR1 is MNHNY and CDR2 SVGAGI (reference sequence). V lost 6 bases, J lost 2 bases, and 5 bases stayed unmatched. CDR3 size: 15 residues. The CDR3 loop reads CASSRTGEAGNTIYF. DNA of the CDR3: TGTGCCAGCAGCAGGACAGGGGAGGCTGGAAACACCATATATTTT.

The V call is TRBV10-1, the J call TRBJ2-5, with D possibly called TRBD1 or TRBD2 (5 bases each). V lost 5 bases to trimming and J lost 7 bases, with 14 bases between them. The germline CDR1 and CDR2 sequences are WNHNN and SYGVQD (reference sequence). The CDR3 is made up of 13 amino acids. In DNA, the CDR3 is TGCGCCAGCAGTCCCGGGACCTCATGGACCCAGTACTTC. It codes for CASSPGTSWTQYF.

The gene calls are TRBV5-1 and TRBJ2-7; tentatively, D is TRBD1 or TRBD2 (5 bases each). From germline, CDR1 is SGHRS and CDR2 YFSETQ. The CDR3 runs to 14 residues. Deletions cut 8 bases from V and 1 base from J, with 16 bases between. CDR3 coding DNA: TGCGCCAGTTCGAGGGACCCTATGTCCTACGAGCAGTACTTC. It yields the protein CASSRDPMSYEQYF.

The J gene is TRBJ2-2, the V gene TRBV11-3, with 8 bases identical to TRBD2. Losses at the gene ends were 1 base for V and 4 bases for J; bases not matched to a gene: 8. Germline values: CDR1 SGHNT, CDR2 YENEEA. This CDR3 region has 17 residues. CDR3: CASSLGLLAAPTGELFF. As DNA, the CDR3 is TGTGCCAGCAGCTTAGGTCTACTAGCGGCGCCCACCGGGGAGCTGTTTTTT.

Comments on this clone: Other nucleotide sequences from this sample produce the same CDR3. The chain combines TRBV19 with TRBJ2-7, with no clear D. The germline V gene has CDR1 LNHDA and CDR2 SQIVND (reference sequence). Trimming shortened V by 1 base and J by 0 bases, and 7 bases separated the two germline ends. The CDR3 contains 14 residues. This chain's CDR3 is CASSIGWSSYEQYF. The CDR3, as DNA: TGTGCCAGTAGTATAGGATGGAGCTCCTACGAGCAGTACTTC.

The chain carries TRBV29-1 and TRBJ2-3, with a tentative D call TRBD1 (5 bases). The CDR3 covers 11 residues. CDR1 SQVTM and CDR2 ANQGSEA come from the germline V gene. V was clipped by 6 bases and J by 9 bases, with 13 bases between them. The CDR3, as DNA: TGCAGCGTGCTTACAGGTAGAACGCAGTATTTT. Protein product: CSVLTGRTQYF.

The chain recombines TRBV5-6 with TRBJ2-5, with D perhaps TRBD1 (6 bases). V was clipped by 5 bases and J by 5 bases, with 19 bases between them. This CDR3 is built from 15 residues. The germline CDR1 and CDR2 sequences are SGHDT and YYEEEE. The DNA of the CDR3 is TGTGCCAGCAGTTCGAATACAGGGATAAGGGAGACCCAGTACTTC. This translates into CASSSNTGIRETQYF.

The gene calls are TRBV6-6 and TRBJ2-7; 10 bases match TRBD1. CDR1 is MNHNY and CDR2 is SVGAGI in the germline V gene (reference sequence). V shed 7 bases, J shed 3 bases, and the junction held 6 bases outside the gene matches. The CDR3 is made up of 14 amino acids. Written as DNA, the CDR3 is TGTGCCAGCACCCAGGGACAGGGGAACTACGAGCAGTACTTC. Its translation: CASTQGQGNYEQYF.

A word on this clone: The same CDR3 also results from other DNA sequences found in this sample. The CDR3 DNA sequence: TGTGCCTGGAGTGTTGGTCAGGGGGAAACCGGGGAGCTGTTTTTT. It translates to CAWSVGQGETGELFF. This chain joins TRBV30 and TRBJ2-2; 7 bases map to TRBD1. Germline V gene lookup returns CDR1 GTSNPN and CDR2 SVGIG (reference sequence). The J segment lost 5 bases and the V segment lost 0 bases, leaving 6 bases of the junction unmatched. The CDR3 covers 15 residues.

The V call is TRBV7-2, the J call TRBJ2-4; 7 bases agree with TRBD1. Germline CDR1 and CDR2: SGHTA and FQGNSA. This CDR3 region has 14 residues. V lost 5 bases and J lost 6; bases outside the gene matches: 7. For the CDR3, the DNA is TGTGCCAGCAGCCTCGACAGGGAACGAAACATTCAGTACTTC. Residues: CASSLDRERNIQYF.